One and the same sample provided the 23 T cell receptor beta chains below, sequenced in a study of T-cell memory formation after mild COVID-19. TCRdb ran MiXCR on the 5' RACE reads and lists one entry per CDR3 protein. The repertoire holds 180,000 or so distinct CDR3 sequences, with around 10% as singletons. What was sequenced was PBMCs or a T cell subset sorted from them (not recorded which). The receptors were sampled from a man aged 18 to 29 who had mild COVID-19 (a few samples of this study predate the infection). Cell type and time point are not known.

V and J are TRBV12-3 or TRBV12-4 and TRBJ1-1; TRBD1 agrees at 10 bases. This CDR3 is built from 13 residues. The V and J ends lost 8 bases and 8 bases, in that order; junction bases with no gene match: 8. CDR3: CASVSGTGAEAFF. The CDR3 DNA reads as TGTGCCAGCGTCTCCGGGACAGGGGCGGAAGCTTTCTTT.

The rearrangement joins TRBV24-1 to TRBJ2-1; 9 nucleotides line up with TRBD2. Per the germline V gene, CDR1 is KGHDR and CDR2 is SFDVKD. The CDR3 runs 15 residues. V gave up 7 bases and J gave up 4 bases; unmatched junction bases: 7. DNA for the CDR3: TGTGCCACCAGCGGTAGCGGGGGACCATACAATGAGCAGTTCTTC. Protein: CATSGSGGPYNEQFF.

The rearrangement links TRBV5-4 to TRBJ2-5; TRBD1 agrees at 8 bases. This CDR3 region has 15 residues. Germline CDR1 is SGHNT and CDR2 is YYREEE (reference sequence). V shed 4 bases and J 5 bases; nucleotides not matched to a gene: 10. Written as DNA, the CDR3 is TGTGCCAGCAGCACCCCGGACAGGGCGGAGGAGACCCAGTACTTC. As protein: CASSTPDRAEETQYF. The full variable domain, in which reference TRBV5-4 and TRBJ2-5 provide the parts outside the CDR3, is ETGVTQSPTHLIKTRGQQVTLRCSSQSGHNTVSWYQQALGQGPQFIFQYYREEENGRGNFPPRFSGLQFPNYSSELNVNALELDDSALYLCASSTPDRAEETQYFGPGTRLLVL.

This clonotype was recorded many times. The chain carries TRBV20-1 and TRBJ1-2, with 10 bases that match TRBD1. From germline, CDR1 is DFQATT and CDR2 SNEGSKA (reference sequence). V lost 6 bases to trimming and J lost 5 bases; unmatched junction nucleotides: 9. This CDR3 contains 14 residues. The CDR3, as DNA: TGCAGTGCAAAGACAGGGGGCGCTTTTTATGGCTACACCTTC. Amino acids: CSAKTGGAFYGYTF.

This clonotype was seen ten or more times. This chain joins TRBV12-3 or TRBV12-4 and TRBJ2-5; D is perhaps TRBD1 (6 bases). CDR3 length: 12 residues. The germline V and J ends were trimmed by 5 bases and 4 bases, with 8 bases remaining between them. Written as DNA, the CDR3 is TGTGCCAGCAGTATCAGGGGAGAGACCCAGTACTTC. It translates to CASSIRGETQYF.

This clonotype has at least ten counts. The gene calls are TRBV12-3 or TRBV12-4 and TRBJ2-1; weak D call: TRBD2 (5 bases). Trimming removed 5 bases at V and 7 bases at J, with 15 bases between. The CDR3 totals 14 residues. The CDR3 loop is CASSPENLANEQFF. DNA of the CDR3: TGTGCCAGCAGTCCAGAAAACCTAGCAAATGAGCAGTTCTTC.

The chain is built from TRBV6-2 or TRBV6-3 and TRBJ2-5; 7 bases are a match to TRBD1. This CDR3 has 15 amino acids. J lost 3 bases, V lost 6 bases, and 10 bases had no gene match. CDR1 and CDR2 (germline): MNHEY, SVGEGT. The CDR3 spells CASRPSTGAKETQYF. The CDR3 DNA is TGTGCCAGCAGGCCCAGCACAGGGGCCAAAGAGACCCAGTACTTC.

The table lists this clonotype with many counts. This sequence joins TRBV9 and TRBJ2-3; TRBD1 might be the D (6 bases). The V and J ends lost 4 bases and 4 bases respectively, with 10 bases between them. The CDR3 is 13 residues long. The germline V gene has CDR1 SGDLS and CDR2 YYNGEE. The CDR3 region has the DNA TGTGCCAGCAGCACGGACAGTTCAGATACGCAGTATTTT. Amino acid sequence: CASSTDSSDTQYF.

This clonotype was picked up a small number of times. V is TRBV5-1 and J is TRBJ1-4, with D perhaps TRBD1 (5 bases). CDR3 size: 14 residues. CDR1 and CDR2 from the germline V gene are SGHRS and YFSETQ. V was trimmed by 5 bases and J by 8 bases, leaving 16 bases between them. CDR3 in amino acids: CASSTGRFREKLFF. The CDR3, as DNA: TGCGCCAGCAGTACAGGCAGATTTCGGGAAAAACTGTTTTTT.

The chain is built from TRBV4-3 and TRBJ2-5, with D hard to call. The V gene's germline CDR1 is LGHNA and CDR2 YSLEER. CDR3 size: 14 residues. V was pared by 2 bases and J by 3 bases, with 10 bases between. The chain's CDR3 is CASSQRLAKETQYF. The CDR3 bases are TGCGCCAGCAGCCAACGACTCGCGAAAGAGACCCAGTACTTC.

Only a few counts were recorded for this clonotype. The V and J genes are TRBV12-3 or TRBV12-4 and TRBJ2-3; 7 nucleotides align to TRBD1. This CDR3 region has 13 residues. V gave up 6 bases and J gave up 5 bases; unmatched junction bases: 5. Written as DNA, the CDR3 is TGTGCCAGCAGCAGGTACAGGGGAGATACGCAGTATTTT. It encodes CASSRYRGDTQYF.

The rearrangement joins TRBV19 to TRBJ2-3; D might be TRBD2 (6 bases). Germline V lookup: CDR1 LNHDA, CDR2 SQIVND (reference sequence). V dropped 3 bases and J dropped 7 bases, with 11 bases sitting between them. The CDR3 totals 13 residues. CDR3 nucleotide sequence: TGTGCCAGTAGTATCCTCGGGGGAAATACGCAGTATTTT. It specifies CASSILGGNTQYF.

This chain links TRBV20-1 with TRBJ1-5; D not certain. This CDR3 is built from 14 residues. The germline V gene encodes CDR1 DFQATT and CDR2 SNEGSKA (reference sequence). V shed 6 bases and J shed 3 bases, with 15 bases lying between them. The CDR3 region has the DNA TGCAGTGCCCGGAGAGCGGGCGCCAATCAGCCCCAGCATTTT. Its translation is CSARRAGANQPQHF.

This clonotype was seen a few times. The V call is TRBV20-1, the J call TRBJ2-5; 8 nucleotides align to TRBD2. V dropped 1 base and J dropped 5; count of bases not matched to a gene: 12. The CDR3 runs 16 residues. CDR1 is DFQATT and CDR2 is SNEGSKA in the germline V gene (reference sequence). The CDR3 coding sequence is TGCAGTGCTAGAGGTTTAGTAGCGGGGTCGCGGGAGACCCAGTACTTC. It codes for CSARGLVAGSRETQYF.

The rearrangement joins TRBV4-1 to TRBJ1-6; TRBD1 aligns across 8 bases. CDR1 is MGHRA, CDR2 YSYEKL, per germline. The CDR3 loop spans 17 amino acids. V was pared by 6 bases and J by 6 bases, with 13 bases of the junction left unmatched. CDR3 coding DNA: TGCGCCAGCAGGGCGGACAGGGCTAAACTTCTTAATTCACCCCTCCACTTT. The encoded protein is CASRADRAKLLNSPLHF.

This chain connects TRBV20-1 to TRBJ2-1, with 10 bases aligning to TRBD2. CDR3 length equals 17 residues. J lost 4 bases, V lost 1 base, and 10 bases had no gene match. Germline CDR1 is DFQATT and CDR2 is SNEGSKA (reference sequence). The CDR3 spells CSARGATGTSVYNEQFF. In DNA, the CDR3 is TGCAGTGCTAGAGGCGCAACCGGGACTAGCGTTTACAATGAGCAGTTCTTC.

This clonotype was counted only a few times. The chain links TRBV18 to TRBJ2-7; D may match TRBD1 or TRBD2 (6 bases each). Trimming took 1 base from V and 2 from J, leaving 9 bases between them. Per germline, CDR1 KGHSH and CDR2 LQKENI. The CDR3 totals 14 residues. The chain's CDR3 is CASSPQGGPYEQYF. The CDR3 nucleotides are TGTGCCAGCTCACCACAGGGGGGTCCCTACGAGCAGTACTTC.

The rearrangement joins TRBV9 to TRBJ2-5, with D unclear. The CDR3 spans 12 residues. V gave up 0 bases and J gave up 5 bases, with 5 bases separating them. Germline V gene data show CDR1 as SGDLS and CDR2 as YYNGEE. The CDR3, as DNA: TGTGCCAGCAGCGTAGCGGGTGAGACCCAGTACTTC. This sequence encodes CASSVAGETQYF. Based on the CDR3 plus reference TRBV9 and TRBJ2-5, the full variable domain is DSGVTQTPKHLITATGQRVTLRCSPRSGDLSVYWYQQSLDQGLQFLIQYYNGEERAKGNILERFSAQQFPDLHSELNLSSLELGDSALYFCASSVAGETQYFGPGTRLLVL.

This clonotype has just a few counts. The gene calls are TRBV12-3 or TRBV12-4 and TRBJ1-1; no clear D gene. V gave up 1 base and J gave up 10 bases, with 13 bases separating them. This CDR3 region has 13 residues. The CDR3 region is CASSLVFSTGAFF. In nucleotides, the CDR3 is TGTGCCAGCAGTTTAGTTTTCAGTACGGGAGCTTTCTTT.

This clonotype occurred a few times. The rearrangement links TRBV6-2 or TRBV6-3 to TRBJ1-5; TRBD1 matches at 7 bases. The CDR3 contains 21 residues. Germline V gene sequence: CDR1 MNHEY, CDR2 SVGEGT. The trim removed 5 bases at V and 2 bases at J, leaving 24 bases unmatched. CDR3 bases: TGTGCCAGCAGTCCCCCCCCCGGGGCAGGGGATTCAGGGGGAGGCAATCAGCCCCAGCATTTT. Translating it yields CASSPPPGAGDSGGGNQPQHF.

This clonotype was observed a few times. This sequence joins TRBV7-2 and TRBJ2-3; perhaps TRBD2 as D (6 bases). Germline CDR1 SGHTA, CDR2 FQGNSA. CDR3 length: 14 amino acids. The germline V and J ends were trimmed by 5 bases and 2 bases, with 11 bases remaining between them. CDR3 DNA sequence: TGTGCCAGCAGCCCTAGGAGGGACACAGATACGCAGTATTTT. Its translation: CASSPRRDTDTQYF.

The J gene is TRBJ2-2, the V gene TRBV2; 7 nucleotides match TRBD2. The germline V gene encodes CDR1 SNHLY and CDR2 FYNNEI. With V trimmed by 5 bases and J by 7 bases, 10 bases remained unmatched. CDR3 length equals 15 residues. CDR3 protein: CASSLTSIEYGELFF. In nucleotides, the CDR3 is TGTGCCAGCAGTTTGACTAGCATTGAGTACGGGGAGCTGTTTTTT.

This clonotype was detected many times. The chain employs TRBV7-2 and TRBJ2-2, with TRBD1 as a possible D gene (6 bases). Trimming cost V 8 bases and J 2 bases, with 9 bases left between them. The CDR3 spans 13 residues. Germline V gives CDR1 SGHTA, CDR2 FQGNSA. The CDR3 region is CASGGPNTGELFF. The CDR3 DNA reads TGTGCCAGCGGGGGCCCTAACACCGGGGAGCTGTTTTTT.